The clone carrying this T cell receptor (beta chain) was seen a handful of times. Germline V gene data show CDR1 as SNHLY and CDR2 as FYNNEI. With 6 bases removed from V and 10 bases from J, the gap between germline ends came to 15 bases. The CDR3 has 12 amino acids. The data were taken from a study of blood T cell repertoires in COVID-19. Study-level background: T cells, B-cell-depleted T cells, or PBMCs provided the cDNA or gDNA that served as material.

As handled by the study authors: Estimation of nucleated cell counts was performed using reference gene primer amplification. Profiled with immunoSEQ multiplex PCR; TCRdb holds only in-frame clones, not every one. The DNA was the basis for D and trimming; V, J and clone size are from that table. This table has approximately 300,000 clones, almost 90% appearing once. The rearrangement links TRBV2 to TRBJ1-2; perhaps TRBD1 as D (6 bases). This TCR came from a woman aged 40 to 50 with COVID-19, enrolled during active disease. Sequencing was carried out using peripheral blood. Here the CDR3 reads CASRSQGLDYTF. The CDR3 DNA sequence: TGTGCCAGCAGGTCACAGGGTTTAGACTACACCTTC.